Detailed here is one T cell receptor beta chain. The table lists this clone with a count of one. Its antigen specificity is not known. Base qualities are not provided; no much larger clone lies one nucleotide away. The data are from a study of blood T cell repertoires in COVID-19 (dated by TCRdb to 2018 to 2021). A note on the overall study: The collaborator samples originated in the United States, Italy and Spain and spanned the acute and convalescent phases of COVID-19. The samples were drawn from two sources: the first 160 participants of the ongoing ImmuneRACE study, and 1,000 to 1,500 subjects contributed by 6 global collaborators. Deeply sampled blood TCRbeta repertoires from subjects exposed to, actively infected with, or recovered from COVID-19 were included in the dataset. Sample metadata almost always included a de-identified subject ID, COVID-19 status, age in years and sex. The material from the prospective study consisted of cDNA or gDNA derived from T cells, B-cell-depleted T cells, or PBMCs. The repertoires were made available in a free public database intended to serve as a resource for research on the immune response to SARS-CoV-2. Where HLA class I and class II types were available, the types were taken from metadata supplied by the sample provider, not from assay-based typing. Beyond this particular receptor, the publication reports: Clinical and demographic metadata were provided uncurated, with the amount varying by source and participant.

Whole blood was collected in K2EDTA tubes by collaborating institutions according to the institutions' own protocols. For TCRbeta analysis, collaborators shipped samples as frozen whole blood, isolated PBMCs, or DNA extracted from either of those sample types. TCRbeta CDR3 regions were amplified from genomic DNA using the immunoSEQ Assay, a bias-controlled multiplex PCR. The study's processing was this. The number of nucleated cells in each sample was estimated from the amplification of reference gene primers within the assay. To quantify the absolute abundance of each unique TCRbeta CDR3 rearrangement, sequence reads were collapsed and filtered. For each sample, productive Simpson clonality was calculated as the square root of Simpson's diversity index across productive rearrangements. In its TCRdb copy, this immuneACCESS table keeps in-frame sequences only and misses some clones. Where compared with another copy, unresolved V genes explain less than half of these, and the others have no known cause. D and trimming were read from the DNA, whereas the V and J calls and clone size are those reported in that table. The table for this sample lists some 170,000 clones; approximately 80% of them were counted only once. Under 13% of the sample is held by the ten biggest clonotypes.

V is trimmed back by 5 bases and J by 4 bases, and the junction contains 9 bases that no gene match accounts for. The cysteine opens and the phenylalanine closes a CDR3 of 15 amino acids. Only CDR3 DNA is held: 45 bases, read in frame from base 1. CDR1 and CDR2, per the germline V gene, are SGHTA and FQGNSA. The V and J segments used are TRBV7-2 and TRBJ2-5, with TRBD1 identical over 8 junction bases. Material: peripheral blood. The sequence was obtained from a human donor in a cohort sampled during active COVID-19. At the DNA level, the sequence is TGTGCCAGCAGCCCAGGGGGCGCAGAGGCAGAGACCCAGTACTTC. Translated, it gives CASSPGGAEAETQYF. Joined to the reference TRBV7-2 and TRBJ2-5 proteins, this CDR3 gives the full variable domain: GAGVSQSPSNKVTEKGKDVELRCDPISGHTALYWYRQSLGQGLEFLIYFQGNSAPDKSGLPSDRFSAERTGGSVSTLTIQRTQQEDSAVYLCASSPGGAEAETQYFGPGTRLLVL.